The 15 T cell receptor beta chains reported below all come from one sample, sequenced in a study of blood T cell repertoires in COVID-19. Sequencing was performed with immunoSEQ multiplex PCR; in TCRdb, only in-frame clones are kept and a portion is missing. In the table there are about 40,000 clones, 76% of which are singletons. The sample consisted of peripheral blood. These receptors were collected from a man aged 80 or over with acute or convalescent COVID-19.

This clone was recorded only once. V gene TRBV5-1 combines with J gene TRBJ1-2; the match to TRBD1 covers 11 bases. There are 15 residues in the CDR3. Germline values: CDR1 SGHRS, CDR2 YFSETQ. V gave up 4 bases and J gave up 2 bases; unmatched junction bases: 4. For the CDR3, the DNA is TGCGCCAGCAGCCATAGGACAGGGGGCAACTATGGCTACACCTTC. This codes for CASSHRTGGNYGYTF. The variable domain in full, completed from reference TRBV5-1 and TRBJ1-2, reads KAGVTQTPRYLIKTRGQQVTLSCSPISGHRSVSWYQQTPGQGLQFLFEYFSETQRNKGNFPGRFSGRQFSNSRSEMNVSTLELGDSALYLCASSHRTGGNYGYTFGSGTRLTVV.

This rearrangement joins TRBV11-1 to TRBJ2-1, with D possibly being TRBD2 (7 bases). CDR1 is SGHAT, CDR2 FQDESV, per germline (reference sequence). The CDR3 loop spans 13 amino acids. V was shortened by 1 base and J by 12 bases, with 13 bases between the two germline ends. CDR3 region: CASSLDWGGGQFF. DNA of the CDR3: TGTGCCAGCAGCTTAGATTGGGGAGGGGGGCAGTTCTTC.

The chain is built from TRBV7-2 and TRBJ1-1; D gene uncertain. The V end was cut by 1 base, the J end by 4 bases, with 13 bases between. This CDR3 contains 15 residues. CDR1 is SGHTA, CDR2 FQGNSA, per germline. For the CDR3, the DNA is TGTGCCAGCAGCTTAGTGGAGGGCGCGGGCACTGAAGCTTTCTTT. Encoded protein: CASSLVEGAGTEAFF.

The chain is built from TRBV18 and TRBJ1-2; D possibly corresponds to TRBD1 (5 bases). CDR3 size: 17 residues. The V and J ends lost 2 bases and 0 bases respectively, with 16 bases between them. Germline values: CDR1 KGHSH, CDR2 LQKENI. CDR3: CASSPIVPPGANYGYTF. CDR3 DNA sequence: TGTGCCAGCTCACCAATCGTGCCACCGGGGGCTAACTATGGCTACACCTTC.

The chain has TRBV5-6 and TRBJ2-1, with 9 nucleotides matching TRBD1. Germline values: CDR1 SGHDT, CDR2 YYEEEE. The CDR3 covers 17 residues. Trimming at V came to 0 bases and at J to 9 bases, leaving 13 bases not matched to a gene. As DNA, the CDR3 is TGTGCCAGCAGCTTGGATTCGGTACAGGGGGCGAGAGGTGAGCAGTTCTTC. It specifies CASSLDSVQGARGEQFF.

This clone showed up just once. V is TRBV5-1 and J is TRBJ1-2; D ambiguous. Germline-derived CDR1 and CDR2 are SGHRS and YFSETQ. The CDR3 is 14 amino acids. Trimming pared 0 bases from V and 7 bases from J, leaving 13 bases between. The CDR3 here is CASSLAPPGSGYTF. In DNA form, the CDR3 reads TGCGCCAGCAGCTTGGCCCCCCCGGGGAGTGGCTACACCTTC.

In this sample, this clone turned up once. This rearrangement joins TRBV7-9 to TRBJ2-1; a possible D gene is TRBD2 (6 bases). The CDR3 is 15 amino acids. Looked up from germline, CDR1 is SEHNR and CDR2 is FQNEAQ (reference sequence). The V end was cut by 8 bases, the J end by 7 bases, with 21 bases between. CDR3 DNA sequence: TGTGCCAGCCGCCTACTTGCAGGAGGGGCTAATGAGCAGTTCTTC. Residues: CASRLLAGGANEQFF.

This rearrangement joins TRBV18 to TRBJ2-3, with 8 nucleotides matching TRBD2. The CDR3 length is 15 residues. Germline loops: CDR1 KGHSH, CDR2 LQKENI. The V segment lost 5 bases and the J segment 0 bases; nucleotides outside the gene matches: 4. CDR3 coding DNA: TGTGCCAGCTCAATAGCGGGACCCAGCACAGATACGCAGTATTTT. Its translation: CASSIAGPSTDTQYF. Full variable domain (remainder filled in from reference TRBV18 and TRBJ2-3): NAGVMQNPRHLVRRRGQEARLRCSPMKGHSHVYWYRQLPEEGLKFMVYLQKENIIDESGMPKERFSAEFPKEGPSILRIQQVVRGDSAAYFCASSIAGPSTDTQYFGPGTRLTVL.

The chain employs TRBV30 and TRBJ1-2, with a tentative D call TRBD1 (5 bases). This CDR3 region has 12 residues. The germline V and J ends were trimmed by 1 base and 4 bases, with 7 bases remaining between them. Per germline, CDR1 GTSNPN and CDR2 SVGIG (reference sequence). The CDR3 loop reads CAWSGQFYGYTF. CDR3 bases: TGTGCCTGGAGTGGACAGTTCTATGGCTACACCTTC. The complete variable domain, with remaining parts taken from reference TRBV30 and TRBJ1-2, reads SQTIHQWPATLVQPVGSPLSLECTVEGTSNPNLYWYRQAAGRGLQLLFYSVGIGQISSEVPQNLSASRPQDRQFILSSKKLLLSDSGFYLCAWSGQFYGYTFGSGTRLTVV.

This clone has a handful of counts. The chain employs TRBV21-1 and TRBJ1-2; the table calls TRBD1, which could not be checked here. TRBV21-1 constitutes a pseudogene. The CDR3 covers 12 residues. In nucleotides, the CDR3 is TGTGCCAGCAGCCCCTCAGGGCGAGGCTACACCTTC. Protein sequence: CASSPSGRGYTF.

The V and J genes are TRBV7-3 and TRBJ1-1, with 8 bases that match TRBD1. Germline V gene data show CDR1 as SGHTA and CDR2 as FQGTGA. CDR3 length: 14 residues. V trimming: 2 bases; J trimming: 5 bases; junction bases outside the gene matches: 4. CDR3 coding DNA: TGTGCCAGCAGCTTAGACAGGGGTTCGACTGAAGCTTTCTTT. Translation: CASSLDRGSTEAFF.

The J gene is TRBJ1-1, the V gene TRBV9; D possibly corresponds to TRBD1 (6 bases). The CDR3 is made up of 15 amino acids. The germline CDR1 and CDR2 sequences are SGDLS and YYNGEE. The V end lost 0 bases, the J end lost 1 base, and 10 bases lay between the germline ends. This CDR3 reads CASSVGGGANTEAFF. CDR3 nucleotide sequence: TGTGCCAGCAGCGTAGGAGGGGGGGCGAACACTGAAGCTTTCTTT.

This chain connects TRBV5-4 to TRBJ1-2, with D perhaps TRBD1 (5 bases). The germline V gene has CDR1 SGHNT and CDR2 YYREEE (reference sequence). The CDR3 extends over 15 amino acids. V lost 0 bases, J lost 2 bases, and 11 bases lay in between. DNA of the CDR3: TGTGCCAGCAGCTTGGTAGGACAATCCAACTATGGCTACACCTTC. As protein: CASSLVGQSNYGYTF.

The CDR3, as DNA: TGTGCCAGTAGTACACGACAGGCCACTGAAGCTTTCTTT. This encodes CASSTRQATEAFF. This rearrangement joins TRBV19 to TRBJ1-1, with D tentatively TRBD1 (6 bases). The length of the CDR3 is 13 residues. Trimming removed 4 bases at V and 4 bases at J, with 10 bases between. Germline CDR1 is LNHDA and CDR2 is SQIVND (reference sequence). The full variable domain, completed using reference TRBV19 and TRBJ1-1, is DGGITQSPKYLFRKEGQNVTLSCEQNLNHDAMYWYRQDPGQGLRLIYYSQIVNDFQKGDIAEGYSVSREKKESFPLTVTSAQKNPTAFYLCASSTRQATEAFFGQGTRLTVV.

The genes are TRBV6-5 and TRBJ1-6, with no clear D. V was shortened by 7 bases and J by 7 bases, with 8 bases between the two germline ends. The length of the CDR3 is 12 residues. CDR1 MNHEY and CDR2 SVGAGI come from the germline V gene. The DNA for the CDR3 is TGTGCCAGCACCTTTGGCAATTCACCCCTCCACTTT. It translates to CASTFGNSPLHF.